This T cell receptor (beta chain) comes out of a study of blood T cell repertoires in COVID-19 (dated by TCRdb to about 2020). Concerning the study at large: Samples covering the acute and convalescent phases of COVID-19 were provided by collaborators in the United States, Italy and Spain. Where HLA class I and class II types were available, the types were taken from metadata supplied by the sample provider, not from assay-based typing. The repertoires were released in a freely available public database meant as a resource for research on the immune response to SARS-CoV-2. The material from the prospective study consisted of cDNA or gDNA derived from T cells, B-cell-depleted T cells, or PBMCs. Sample metadata almost always included a de-identified subject ID, COVID-19 status, age in years and sex. The samples were drawn from two sources: the first 160 participants of the ongoing ImmuneRACE study, and over 950 subjects contributed by 6 global collaborators. Subjects who had been exposed to COVID-19, were actively infected with it, or had recovered from it provided the deeply sampled blood TCRbeta repertoires that made up the dataset.

The full study reports these points: Clinical and demographic metadata were provided uncurated, with the amount varying by source and participant.

Whole blood was collected in K2EDTA tubes by collaborating institutions according to the institutions' own protocols. Collaborator samples were shipped for TCRbeta analysis as frozen whole blood, isolated PBMCs, or DNA extracted from either sample type. With respect to this clone: Its antigen is unknown. The input lacks base qualities; no much larger clone sits a single base away. The same CDR3 can be traced to other DNA sequences in this sample.

After removal of 0 bases from V and 2 bases from J, the junction retains 2 bases not matched to a gene. According to the germline V gene (reference sequence), CDR1 reads LGHDT and CDR2 reads YNNKEL. The CDR3 starts with the cysteine, ends with the phenylalanine, and has 17 residues. Of the read, only the CDR3 DNA is kept; its 51 bases are in frame from base 1. TCRbeta CDR3 regions were amplified from genomic DNA using the immunoSEQ Assay, a bias-controlled multiplex PCR. The authors' analysis ran thus. The number of nucleated cells in each sample was estimated by amplification of reference gene primers within the assay. To quantify the absolute abundance of each unique TCRbeta CDR3 rearrangement, sequence reads were collapsed and filtered. For each sample, productive Simpson clonality was calculated as the square root of Simpson's diversity index across productive rearrangements. Entries here come from immuneACCESS through TCRdb and include only in-frame sequences with V and J called. Some clones fail to appear in such tables; in the studies checked, an unresolved V gene covers under half of the shortfall, and the cause of the remainder is unknown. V and J calls and clone size are as listed in that table; D and trimming were resolved from the DNA. This sample lists tens of thousands of clones; roughly two thirds were detected once. The ten top clones hold about 9% of the sample.

This clonotype was sampled from a woman aged 70 to 79 with acute or convalescent COVID-19. Material: peripheral blood. Recombination linked TRBV3-1 (or the pseudogene TRBV3-2) to TRBJ2-6; 9 bases in between match TRBD1. The nucleotides read TGTGCCAGCAGCCAAGAACAGGGGGCTACTGGGGCCAACGTCCTGACTTTC. It codes for CASSQEQGATGANVLTF.